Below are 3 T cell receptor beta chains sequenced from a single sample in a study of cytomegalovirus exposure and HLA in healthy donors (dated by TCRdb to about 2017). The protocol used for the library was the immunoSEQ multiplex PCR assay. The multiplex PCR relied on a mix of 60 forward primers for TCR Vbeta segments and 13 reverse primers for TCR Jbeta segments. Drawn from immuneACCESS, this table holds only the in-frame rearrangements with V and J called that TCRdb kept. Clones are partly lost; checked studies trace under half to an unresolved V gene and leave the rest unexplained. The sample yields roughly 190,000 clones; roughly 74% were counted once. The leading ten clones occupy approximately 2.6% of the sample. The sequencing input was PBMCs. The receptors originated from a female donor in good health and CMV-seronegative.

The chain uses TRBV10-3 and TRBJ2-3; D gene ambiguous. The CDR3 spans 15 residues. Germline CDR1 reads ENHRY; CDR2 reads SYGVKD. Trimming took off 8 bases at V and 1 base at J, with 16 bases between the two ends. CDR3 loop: CAISTLGQGTDTQYF. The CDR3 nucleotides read TGTGCCATCTCTACCCTCGGCCAGGGCACAGATACGCAGTATTTT.

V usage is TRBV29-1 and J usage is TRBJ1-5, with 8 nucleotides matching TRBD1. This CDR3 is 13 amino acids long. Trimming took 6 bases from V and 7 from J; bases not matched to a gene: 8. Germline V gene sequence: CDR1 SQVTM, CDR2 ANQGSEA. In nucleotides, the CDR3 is TGCAGCGTCCAACAGGGGGTACAGCAGCCCCAGCATTTT. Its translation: CSVQQGVQQPQHF.

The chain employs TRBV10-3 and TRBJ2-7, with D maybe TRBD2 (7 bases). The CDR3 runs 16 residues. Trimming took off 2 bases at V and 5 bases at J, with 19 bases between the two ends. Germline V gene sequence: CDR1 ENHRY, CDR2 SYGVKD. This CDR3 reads CAISEIGGGGGDEQYF. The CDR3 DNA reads TGTGCCATCAGTGAGATCGGGGGCGGGGGAGGCGACGAGCAGTACTTC.